The next 9 T cell receptor beta chains were all read from a single sample in a study of resident and recirculating memory T cells in vitiligo. The data were produced by immunoSEQ multiplex PCR, yet TCRdb's version contains in-frame clones alone and is incomplete. Of around 70,000 clones detected, 90% to 95% appear once; the ten largest clones hold 4.9%. The sample was blood. The receptors stem from a male donor with vitiligo.

The chain uses TRBV5-4 and TRBJ1-4, with 8 positions matching TRBD1. In germline, CDR1 is SGHNT, CDR2 YYREEE (reference sequence). This CDR3 comprises 15 residues. The trim removed 3 bases at V and 3 bases at J, leaving 4 bases unmatched. DNA of the CDR3: TGTGCCAGCAGCTCCAGGGGGCTCGCTAATGAAAAACTGTTTTTT. Translating gives CASSSRGLANEKLFF.

This clone has a single count. The V and J genes are TRBV2 and TRBJ2-5, with 7 bases lining up with TRBD2. The germline gives CDR1 SNHLY, CDR2 FYNNEI. The CDR3 consists of 14 residues. Trimming cost V 7 bases and J 1 base; bases outside gene matches: 6. CDR3 DNA sequence: TGTGCCAGCATCCGACGCGGGGGCCAAGAGACCCAGTACTTC. Residues: CASIRRGGQETQYF.

The V and J genes are TRBV9 and TRBJ1-2, with a tentative D call TRBD1 (5 bases). The CDR3 extends over 12 amino acids. Trimming left V 6 bases short and J 8 bases short, with 14 bases between. CDR1 and CDR2 from the germline V gene are SGDLS and YYNGEE. CDR3 DNA: TGTGCCAGCAAAAGGGGCGCTGAGGGCTACACCTTC. The encoded protein is CASKRGAEGYTF.

The chain carries TRBV18 and TRBJ1-4; D gene unclear. V was clipped by 8 bases and J by 0 bases, with 19 bases between them. The CDR3 totals 17 residues. The V gene's germline CDR1 is KGHSH and CDR2 LQKENI. The CDR3 bases are TGTGCCAGCGCATCGGCCAGTGGAGTTGCAACTAATGAAAAACTGTTTTTT. This sequence encodes CASASASGVATNEKLFF.

The CDR3: CASSQEDRAGNTIYF. As DNA, the CDR3 is TGCGCCAGCAGCCAAGAGGACAGGGCTGGAAACACCATATATTTT. The chain links TRBV4-3 to TRBJ1-3, with 8 bases identical to TRBD1. With V trimmed by 0 bases and J by 2 bases, 0 bases remained unmatched. The CDR3 is 15 amino acids. CDR1 and CDR2 from the germline V gene are LGHNA and YSLEER.

The chain has TRBV4-1 and TRBJ1-1; D not resolved. Germline assignment: CDR1 MGHRA and CDR2 YSYEKL. The germline V and J ends were trimmed by 4 bases and 1 base, with 22 bases remaining between them. The length of the CDR3 is 18 residues. This CDR3 is CASSPHPRRGSKNTEAFF. As DNA, the CDR3 is TGCGCCAGCAGCCCACACCCGCGGAGAGGGTCAAAGAACACTGAAGCTTTCTTT.

Comments on this clone: A read error may explain this, as a much larger clone is one base away. At the DNA level, this CDR3 is encoded by other sequences in the same sample as well. This rearrangement joins TRBV5-4 to TRBJ2-7, with 8 positions matching TRBD1. J was trimmed by 6 bases and V by 0 bases; bases with no gene match: 5. In germline, CDR1 is SGHNT, CDR2 YYREEE (reference sequence). The CDR3 loop spans 14 amino acids. The CDR3: CASSLGQGAREQYF. In nucleotides, the CDR3 is TGTGCCAGCAGCTTGGGGCAGGGGGCACGCGAGCAGTACTTC.

The CDR3 DNA follows: TGTGCCAGCAGTGAACTGTCAGGGCCTAACTATGGCTACACCTTC. Translating it yields CASSELSGPNYGYTF. The chain links TRBV6-1 to TRBJ1-2; perhaps TRBD1 as D (5 bases). Trimming cost V 2 bases and J 0 bases, with 10 bases left between them. There are 15 residues in the CDR3. In germline, CDR1 is MNHNS, CDR2 SASEGT.

The chain carries TRBV5-1 and TRBJ2-7; the match to TRBD2 covers 7 bases. The V gene's germline CDR1 is SGHRS and CDR2 YFSETQ. The CDR3 runs to 14 residues. Trimming at V came to 1 base and at J to 6 bases, leaving 7 bases not matched to a gene. The CDR3 region has the DNA TGCGCCAGCAGCTTGTGGGAGGGAATAGGCGAGCAGTACTTC. Translation gives CASSLWEGIGEQYF.